The text below deals with one T cell receptor (beta chain). Its target is unknown. The V gene lost 1 base and the J gene lost 4 bases, with 10 bases spanning the gap. The CDR3 length is 15 residues. Germline CDR1 is SNHLY and CDR2 is FYNNEI. This sample is part of a study of siplizumab effects on memory and regulatory T cells. In the study overall: Siplizumab-free reactions were matched to about 1 ug/mL siplizumab reactions in paired mixed lymphocyte cultures.

The mixed lymphocyte reaction cells underwent coculture at 37°C for 5 to 6 days. The protocol was immunoSEQ multiplex PCR, while the TCRdb copy is restricted to in-frame clones and leaves out a portion. Here the sample spans more than 5,500 clones, 36% being singletons. The chain is built from TRBV2 and TRBJ2-2; D remains unclear. The sequenced material came from CFSE-low (dividing) CD8+ T cells sorted from an allogeneic mixed lymphocyte reaction. This clonotype was sampled from a human donor in good health; the cells came from an allogeneic mixed lymphocyte reaction. DNA for the CDR3: TGTGCCAGCAGTGAAGTTTTTATCTCCACCGGGGAGCTGTTTTTT. Its translation is CASSEVFISTGELFF.